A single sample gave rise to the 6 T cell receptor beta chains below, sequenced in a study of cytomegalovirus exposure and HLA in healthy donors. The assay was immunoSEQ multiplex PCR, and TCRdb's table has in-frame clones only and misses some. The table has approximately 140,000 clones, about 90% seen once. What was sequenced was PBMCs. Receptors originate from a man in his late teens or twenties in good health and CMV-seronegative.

CDR3 protein: CASSLPPIAGEETQYF. Written as DNA, the CDR3 is TGTGCCAGCAGCTTACCCCCGATAGCGGGAGAAGAGACCCAGTACTTC. The chain employs TRBV13 and TRBJ2-5; 9 nucleotides align to TRBD2. This CDR3 is 16 amino acids long. Germline V gives CDR1 PRHDT, CDR2 FYEKMQ (reference sequence). With V trimmed by 2 bases and J by 3 bases, 7 bases remained unmatched. The complete variable domain, with remaining parts taken from reference TRBV13 and TRBJ2-5, reads AAGVIQSPRHLIKEKRETATLKCYPIPRHDTVYWYQQGPGQDPQFLISFYEKMQSDKGSIPDRFSAQQFSDYHSELNMSSLELGDSALYFCASSLPPIAGEETQYFGPGTRLLVL.

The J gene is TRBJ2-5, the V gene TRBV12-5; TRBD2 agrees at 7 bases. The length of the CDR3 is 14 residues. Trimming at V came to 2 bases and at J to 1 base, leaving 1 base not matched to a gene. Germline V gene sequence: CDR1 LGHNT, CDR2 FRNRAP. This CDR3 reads CASGLWGGQETQYF. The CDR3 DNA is TGTGCTAGTGGTTTGTGGGGGGGCCAAGAGACCCAGTACTTC.

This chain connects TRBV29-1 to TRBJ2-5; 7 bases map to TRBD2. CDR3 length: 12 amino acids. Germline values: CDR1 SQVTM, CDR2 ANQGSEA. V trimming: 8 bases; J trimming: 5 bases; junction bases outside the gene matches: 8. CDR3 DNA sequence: TGCAGCCCCTCGGGGGGTGATGAGACCCAGTACTTC. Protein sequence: CSPSGGDETQYF.

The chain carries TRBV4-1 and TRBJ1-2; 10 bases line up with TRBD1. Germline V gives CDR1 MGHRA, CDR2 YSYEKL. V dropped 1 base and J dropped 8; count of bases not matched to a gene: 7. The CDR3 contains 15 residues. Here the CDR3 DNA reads TGCGCCAGCAGCCAAGTAGACAGGGGGCGAAGGGGCTACACCTTC. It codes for CASSQVDRGRRGYTF.

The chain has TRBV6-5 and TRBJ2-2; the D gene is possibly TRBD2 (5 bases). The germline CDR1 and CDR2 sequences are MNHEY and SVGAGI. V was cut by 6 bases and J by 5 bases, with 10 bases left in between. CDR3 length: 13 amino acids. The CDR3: CASSRPGTGELFF. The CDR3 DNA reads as TGTGCCAGCAGCCGACCGGGGACCGGGGAGCTGTTTTTT.

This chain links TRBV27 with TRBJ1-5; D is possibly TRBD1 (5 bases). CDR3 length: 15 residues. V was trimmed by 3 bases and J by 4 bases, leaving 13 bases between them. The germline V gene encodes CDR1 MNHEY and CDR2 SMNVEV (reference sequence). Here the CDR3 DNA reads TGTGCCAGCAGTTTTAGGCAGGGTTATAATCAGCCCCAGCATTTT. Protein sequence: CASSFRQGYNQPQHF.